A single sample gave rise to the 26 T cell receptor beta chains below, sequenced in a study of glioma-infiltrating T cells. TCR alpha and beta CDR3 regions were amplified from RNA using iRepertoire nested multiplex PCR. Via MiXCR, TCRdb re-called the multiplex PCR reads, giving one row per CDR3 protein. Here the sample spans approximately 400,000 distinct CDR3 sequences, 41% being singletons. Input material: glioma tissue, nonneoplastic brain tissue, or PBMCs (not recorded which). These receptors were obtained from a human donor with low-grade glioma or glioblastoma, undergoing nonglioma brain surgery, or in good health (not recorded which).

Worth noting for this clonotype: A much larger clonotype is one base distant, so this may be a read error. The rearrangement uses TRBV6-1 and TRBJ1-6; D is ambiguous. This CDR3 is 12 amino acids long. Per germline, CDR1 MNHNS and CDR2 SASEGT. The CDR3 sequence: CASSPGLSPIHF. As DNA, the CDR3 is TGTGCCAGCAGTCCTGGGCTTTCACCCATCCACTTT.

The sample holds a few counts of this clonotype. The rearrangement links TRBV28 to TRBJ2-2; perhaps TRBD2 as D (6 bases). There are 15 residues in the CDR3. Trimming stripped 4 bases from V and 5 bases from J, with 14 bases between. The V gene's germline CDR1 is MDHEN and CDR2 SYDVKM. This chain's CDR3 is CASSSGRDGTGELFF. CDR3 DNA sequence: TGTGCCAGCAGTTCGGGGCGGGACGGAACCGGGGAGCTGTTTTTT.

In its sample, this clonotype was seen a few times. V is TRBV19 and J is TRBJ2-7; TRBD1 or TRBD2 may be the D gene (5 bases each). The ends were cut back, 10 bases at V and 1 base at J, with 20 bases in the middle. The CDR3 has 15 residues. Germline V CDR1 and CDR2: LNHDA, SQIVND (reference sequence). The CDR3 is CATSLIRDPSYEQYF. CDR3 coding DNA: TGTGCCACCAGTCTCATCCGGGACCCGTCCTACGAGCAGTACTTC.

A note on this clonotype: One end of the junction varies from germline; a read error may be responsible. The V call is TRBV2, the J call TRBJ1-1, with TRBD1 as a possible D gene (6 bases). Germline CDR1 reads SNHLY; CDR2 reads FYNNEI. CDR3 size: 15 residues. CDR3 residues: CASSVVGGGGTDAFF. The CDR3 nucleotides read TGTGCCAGCAGTGTCGTCGGGGGCGGGGGCACTGATGCTTTCTTT.

The V gene is TRBV20-1, the J gene TRBJ2-4; D possibly uses TRBD1 or TRBD2 (6 bases each). With 7 bases removed from V and 0 bases from J, the gap between germline ends came to 13 bases. There are 14 residues in the CDR3. CDR1 DFQATT and CDR2 SNEGSKA come from the germline V gene (reference sequence). CDR3: CSVLGGLAKNIQYF. The CDR3, as DNA: TGCAGTGTTCTAGGGGGGCTAGCCAAAAACATTCAGTACTTC.

This clonotype occurred a few times. V and J are TRBV28 and TRBJ2-3; D gene unclear. This CDR3 region has 13 residues. Germline CDR1 and CDR2: MDHEN and SYDVKM. The V end lost 8 bases, the J end lost 1 base, and 10 bases lay between the germline ends. CDR3 in amino acids: CASWDFGTDTQYF. The CDR3, as DNA: TGTGCCAGCTGGGATTTCGGCACAGATACGCAGTATTTT. The complete variable domain, with remaining parts taken from reference TRBV28 and TRBJ2-3, reads DVKVTQSSRYLVKRTGEKVFLECVQDMDHENMFWYRQDPGLGLRLIYFSYDVKMKEKGDIPEGYSVSREKKERFSLILESASTNQTSMYLCASWDFGTDTQYFGPGTRLTVL.

This clonotype was found many times. The V call is TRBV27, the J call TRBJ2-6, with D maybe TRBD1 (5 bases). The V end was cut by 3 bases, the J end by 2 bases, with 8 bases between. Germline values: CDR1 MNHEY, CDR2 SMNVEV (reference sequence). This CDR3 region has 15 residues. The DNA of the CDR3 is TGTGCCAGCAGTTTTTGGGGCGCTGGGGCCAACGTCCTGACTTTC. Encoded protein: CASSFWGAGANVLTF.

The chain combines TRBV18 with TRBJ2-7; tentatively, D is TRBD2 (6 bases). Germline lookup yields CDR1 KGHSH and CDR2 LQKENI. There are 15 residues in the CDR3. Deletions cut 6 bases from V and 6 bases from J, with 21 bases between. CDR3 in DNA: TGTGCCAGCTCCGACCGGGGGATAAGTATGCGCGAGCAGTACTTC. This gives the protein CASSDRGISMREQYF.

Of note for this clonotype: One junction end does not reproduce the germline sequence, and a read error may be involved. The gene calls are TRBV6-5 and TRBJ2-7; a possible D gene is TRBD1 (7 bases). The CDR3 loop spans 13 amino acids. Germline lookup yields CDR1 MNHEY and CDR2 SVGAGI. The CDR3 region has the DNA TGTGCCAGCAGGTCAGGGGGGCCCTACAAGCAGTACTTC. Its protein product is CASRSGGPYKQYF.

The chain joins TRBV11-3 to TRBJ2-7; D gene ambiguous. V shed 5 bases and J shed 1 base, with 12 bases lying between them. Germline CDR1 reads SGHNT; CDR2 reads YENEEA. This CDR3 spans 14 amino acids. CDR3 bases: TGTGCCAGCAGCAAGATGGACGGTTCCTACGAGCAGTACTTC. This gives the protein CASSKMDGSYEQYF.

The chain combines TRBV6-1 with TRBJ2-7; the D gene could be TRBD1 or TRBD2 (5 bases each). In germline, CDR1 is MNHNS, CDR2 SASEGT. The CDR3 consists of 13 residues. V lost 6 bases and J lost 3, with 12 bases in between. The chain's CDR3 is CASSVGDGYEQYF. The DNA for the CDR3 is TGTGCCAGCAGCGTGGGGGACGGCTACGAGCAGTACTTC.

Remarks on this clonotype: An end of the junction does not agree with germline; a read error may underlie this. CDR3 amino acids: CASLRQGLNTEAFF. The CDR3 DNA follows: TGTGCCAGCCTAAGACAGGGCTTGAACACTGAAGCTTTCTTT. V usage is TRBV5-1 and J usage is TRBJ1-1, with TRBD1 matching 7 bases. This CDR3 is built from 14 residues. Germline V gene lookup returns CDR1 SGHRS and CDR2 YFSETQ.

Note on this clonotype: A much larger clonotype is one base distant, so this may be a read error. The CDR3 here is CASCRSGAYNKQFF. Written as DNA, the CDR3 is TGTGCCAGCTGCCGTAGCGGAGCCTACAATAAGCAGTTCTTC. This chain joins TRBV7-2 and TRBJ2-1, with D possibly being TRBD2 (6 bases). Germline V gives CDR1 SGHTA, CDR2 FQGNSA. The length of the CDR3 is 14 residues.

This chain joins TRBV3-1 and TRBJ1-2, with TRBD1 matching 12 bases. V lost 1 base and J lost 0; bases outside the gene matches: 6. CDR3 length equals 18 residues. CDR1 is LGHDT, CDR2 YNNKEL, per germline (reference sequence). The CDR3 protein is CASSQGGTGGHSNYGYTF. Here the CDR3 DNA reads TGTGCCAGCAGCCAAGGTGGGACAGGGGGCCATTCTAACTATGGCTACACCTTC.

This clonotype appeared once. The chain is built from TRBV18 and TRBJ2-1; D perhaps matches TRBD1 (5 bases). Per germline, CDR1 KGHSH and CDR2 LQKENI. V was cut by 3 bases and J by 16 bases, with 19 bases left in between. The CDR3 runs to 13 residues. CDR3 DNA sequence: TGTGCCAGCTCACCGACGACAGTTAAAGGCAGTTTCTTC. This encodes CASSPTTVKGSFF. Complete variable domain (other parts from reference TRBV18 and TRBJ2-1): NAGVMQNPRHLVRRRGQEARLRCSPMKGHSHVYWYRQLPEEGLKFMVYLQKENIIDESGMPKERFSAEFPKEGPSILRIQQVVRGDSAAYFCASSPTTVKGSFFGPGTRLTVL.

Remarks on this clonotype: A much larger clone sits a single nucleotide away, making a read error possible. J is TRBJ2-7 and V is TRBV11-2; D is unclear. The CDR3 contains 11 residues. Looked up from germline, CDR1 is SGHAT and CDR2 is FQNNGV. V was clipped by 5 bases and J by 2 bases, with 4 bases between them. The CDR3: CASSHPYEQYF. In DNA, the CDR3 is TGTGCCAGCAGCCACCCCTACGAGCAGTACTTC.

The rearrangement links TRBV4-2 to TRBJ2-1; 7 nucleotides match TRBD1. The assigned J gene may be wrong: the sequence end matches TRBJ2-7 better. In germline, CDR1 is LGHNA, CDR2 YNFKEQ. The CDR3 is made up of 13 amino acids. In nucleotides, the CDR3 is TGTGCCAGCAGCGCCGGGACAGCCAACGAGCAGTACTTC. Its translation: CASSAGTANEQYF.

In its sample, this clonotype was seen many times. V is TRBV6-2 or TRBV6-3 and J is TRBJ2-1, with a tentative D call TRBD2 (6 bases). V was trimmed by 6 bases and J by 12 bases, leaving 18 bases between them. This CDR3 region has 13 residues. CDR1 is MNHEY, CDR2 SVGEGT, per germline. Written as DNA, the CDR3 is TGTGCCAGCAGCCCCATGACTAGAATAGGGCAGTTCTTC. Residues: CASSPMTRIGQFF.

This clonotype occurred a few times. This rearrangement joins TRBV6-2 or TRBV6-3 to TRBJ2-3, with 10 positions matching TRBD2. CDR3 length: 18 residues. Germline assignment: CDR1 MNHEY and CDR2 SVGEGT. V shed 2 bases and J 0 bases; nucleotides not matched to a gene: 8. The CDR3 is CASSYTTSGLKSTDTQYF. DNA for the CDR3: TGTGCCAGCAGTTACACGACTAGCGGGCTGAAGAGCACAGATACGCAGTATTTT.

This clonotype was recorded a few times. The chain couples TRBV5-1 to TRBJ1-3; D gene ambiguous. In germline, CDR1 is SGHRS, CDR2 YFSETQ. The CDR3 consists of 15 residues. Trimming cost V 4 bases and J 4 bases, with 15 bases left between them. DNA for the CDR3: TGCGCCAGCAGCCGGGGTGGCACCGAGGGAAACACCATATATTTT. Amino acid sequence: CASSRGGTEGNTIYF. The variable domain in full, with the rest retrieved from reference TRBV5-1 and TRBJ1-3, is KAGVTQTPRYLIKTRGQQVTLSCSPISGHRSVSWYQQTPGQGLQFLFEYFSETQRNKGNFPGRFSGRQFSNSRSEMNVSTLELGDSALYLCASSRGGTEGNTIYFGEGSWLTVV.

With regard to this clonotype: A much more abundant neighbour one base away suggests this may be a read error. This chain uses TRBV7-3 with TRBJ1-1; 7 nucleotides line up with TRBD1. The germline V gene has CDR1 SGHTA and CDR2 FQGTGA. The CDR3 consists of 15 residues. CDR3 nucleotides: TGTGCCAGCAGCGTGACAGGGTGGGAAAACACTGAAGCTTCCTTT. Protein product: CASSVTGWENTEASF.

This clonotype was seen at least ten times. This sequence joins TRBV27 and TRBJ2-3; D is undetermined. CDR1 is MNHEY and CDR2 is SMNVEV in the germline V gene (reference sequence). V gave up 2 bases and J gave up 2 bases, with 8 bases separating them. The CDR3 loop spans 14 amino acids. The CDR3 protein is CASSLGIPTDTQYF. The DNA for the CDR3 is TGTGCCAGCAGTTTAGGGATACCCACAGATACGCAGTATTTT.

V gene TRBV10-3 combines with J gene TRBJ1-3; the match to TRBD1 covers 11 bases. Germline V CDR1 and CDR2: ENHRY, SYGVKD. The CDR3 spans 17 residues. After removal of 0 bases from V and 3 bases from J, the junction contained 4 bases not matched to a gene. DNA of the CDR3: TGTGCCATCAGTGAGTCGGACAGGGGGCCTGATGGAAACACCATATATTTT. Translated, it gives CAISESDRGPDGNTIYF.

This chain links TRBV4-1 with TRBJ2-7, with TRBD1 identical over 9 bases. The CDR3 loop spans 16 amino acids. The ends lost 0 bases at V and 3 bases at J; junction bases unmatched: 6. Germline assignment: CDR1 MGHRA and CDR2 YSYEKL. The CDR3 coding sequence is TGCGCCAGCAGCCAAGATCTAAGACAGGGGGGCTACGAGCAGTACTTC. This sequence encodes CASSQDLRQGGYEQYF.

To note about this clonotype: This could be a read error, since a much larger clone is one nucleotide away. The V gene is TRBV7-2, the J gene TRBJ2-3; 7 bases are a match to TRBD2. This CDR3 has 17 amino acids. From germline, CDR1 is SGHTA and CDR2 FQGNSA. V lost 5 bases to trimming and J lost 2 bases; unmatched junction nucleotides: 13. The CDR3 is CASSLNRLAEITDTQYF. For the CDR3, the DNA is TGTGCCAGCAGCCTCAACCGGCTAGCGGAGATCACAGATACGCAGTATTTT.

CDR3 residues: CSARDRGEGGYEQYF. Written as DNA, the CDR3 is TGCAGTGCTAGAGATCGGGGGGAGGGAGGCTACGAGCAGTACTTC. V and J are TRBV20-1 and TRBJ2-7; 7 bases match TRBD2. This CDR3 contains 15 residues. V was pared by 0 bases and J by 3 bases, with 8 bases of the junction left unmatched. Germline lookup yields CDR1 DFQATT and CDR2 SNEGSKA (reference sequence).